This TCR beta chain was observed in a study of blood T cell repertoires in COVID-19. Study summary: Samples came from the United States, Italy and Spain, spanning acute and convalescent COVID-19. The cDNA or gDNA used as material had been derived from T cells, B-cell-depleted T cells, or PBMCs.

V was clipped by 2 bases and J by 14 bases; unmatched bases: 7. The CDR3 consists of 13 residues. The germline V gene has CDR1 SGHNT and CDR2 YENEEA. Data came from immunoSEQ multiplex PCR; TCRdb stores just in-frame clones and leaves some out. This repertoire shows 75,000 to 90,000 clones, roughly 80% found once; its top ten account for about a third. Seattle cases were enrolled at active infection and followed longitudinally. The clonotype originates from a man in his sixties with COVID-19, enrolled during active disease. The sequencing input was peripheral blood. This chain links TRBV11-3 with TRBJ2-1; 9 bases map to TRBD2. The CDR3 spells CASSLSSGTGEFF. The DNA for the CDR3 is TGTGCCAGCAGCTTATCTAGCGGGACCGGCGAGTTCTTC.